The entry below describes one T cell receptor beta chain. Produced via immunoSEQ multiplex PCR; TCRdb's table is partial and in-frame only. The sample has around 72,000 clones, 92% seen once. The sample comes from a study of technical replicates of blood from a few donors. Germline values: CDR1 MDHEN, CDR2 SYDVKM. The CDR3 is 15 amino acids. V lost 5 bases and J 0 bases, leaving 13 bases between the germline ends. V usage is TRBV28 and J usage is TRBJ1-1, with a weak D call TRBD1 (6 bases). The specimen was T cells isolated from PBMCs. This receptor was obtained from a human donor in good health. The CDR3 nucleotides are TGTGCCAGCAGTCTAATACAGGGAATGAACACTGAAGCTTTCTTT. It translates to CASSLIQGMNTEAFF.